Shown below are 21 T cell receptor beta chains from a single sample sequenced in a study of chemoradiotherapy in HPV16-positive cancers. The protocol was immunoSEQ multiplex PCR, while the TCRdb copy is restricted to in-frame clones and leaves out a portion. The table lists roughly 40,000 clones, around three quarters of them singletons, with over 5% in the top ten. The sequencing used blood, collected from a patient who underwent chemoradiotherapy. These receptors all stem from a human donor with HPV-associated anogenital cancer.

The chain recombines TRBV18 with TRBJ2-5; a weak D match, TRBD1 (6 bases). The germline V and J ends were trimmed by 0 bases and 2 bases, with 7 bases remaining between them. The CDR3 covers 14 residues. The V gene's germline CDR1 is KGHSH and CDR2 LQKENI. The CDR3 bases are TGTGCCAGCTCACCACCGGGACAACAAGAGACCCAGTACTTC. It translates to CASSPPGQQETQYF.

The V call is TRBV11-2, the J call TRBJ1-5, with D unresolved. Germline V gene sequence: CDR1 SGHAT, CDR2 FQNNGV. The CDR3 has 14 amino acids. Trimming took 6 bases from V and 2 from J, leaving 11 bases between them. Here the CDR3 DNA reads TGTGCCAGCAGTCACGGGTCGGGCAATCAGCCCCAGCATTTT. Translation gives CASSHGSGNQPQHF.

This sequence joins TRBV6-6 and TRBJ2-7, with a possible D match to TRBD2 (6 bases). V was cut by 7 bases and J by 2 bases, with 18 bases left in between. Germline lookup yields CDR1 MNHNY and CDR2 SVGAGI (reference sequence). The CDR3 is 15 residues long. The CDR3 nucleotides are TGTGCCAGCACCTTCCGGGACTCATCAGCCTACGAGCAGTACTTC. Translating gives CASTFRDSSAYEQYF.

This clone was seen more than once but under ten times. The V gene is TRBV5-1, the J gene TRBJ1-4; 10 nucleotides line up with TRBD1. CDR1 and CDR2 from the germline V gene are SGHRS and YFSETQ. CDR3 size: 14 residues. Trimming removed 3 bases from V and 8 bases from J; junction bases left unmatched: 4. In nucleotides, the CDR3 is TGCGCCAGCAGCTCCGGGACAGGGGCGGAAAAACTGTTTTTT. It specifies CASSSGTGAEKLFF. The full variable domain, with the rest looked up from reference TRBV5-1 and TRBJ1-4, is KAGVTQTPRYLIKTRGQQVTLSCSPISGHRSVSWYQQTPGQGLQFLFEYFSETQRNKGNFPGRFSGRQFSNSRSEMNVSTLELGDSALYLCASSSGTGAEKLFFGSGTQLSVL.

This chain connects TRBV20-1 to TRBJ1-1; D gene uncertain. Trimming took 6 bases from V and 1 from J, leaving 6 bases between them. CDR3 length equals 11 residues. Germline V lookup: CDR1 DFQATT, CDR2 SNEGSKA (reference sequence). The CDR3 loop is CSAEANTEAFF. DNA for the CDR3: TGCAGTGCCGAGGCGAACACTGAAGCTTTCTTT.

V is TRBV7-9 and J is TRBJ2-5; 8 bases line up with TRBD2. Trimming removed 1 base from V and 4 bases from J; junction bases left unmatched: 2. CDR3 length: 14 amino acids. Per the germline V gene, CDR1 is SEHNR and CDR2 is FQNEAQ (reference sequence). This CDR3 is CASSLVSGGETQYF. The DNA of the CDR3 is TGTGCCAGCAGCTTAGTGAGCGGGGGAGAGACCCAGTACTTC. The full variable domain, with the rest looked up from reference TRBV7-9 and TRBJ2-5, is DTGVSQNPRHKITKRGQNVTFRCDPISEHNRLYWYRQTLGQGPEFLTYFQNEAQLEKSRLLSDRFSAERPKGSFSTLEIQRTEQGDSAMYLCASSLVSGGETQYFGPGTRLLVL.

The chain links TRBV27 to TRBJ2-7; 8 bases map to TRBD2. V shed 5 bases, J shed 5 bases, and the junction held 8 bases outside the gene matches. CDR3 size: 14 residues. CDR1 and CDR2 from the germline V gene are MNHEY and SMNVEV (reference sequence). The CDR3 DNA reads as TGTGCCAGCAGTCGGGGGGGAGGGGGTAACGAGCAGTACTTC. Protein: CASSRGGGGNEQYF.

Worth noting for this clone: This same CDR3 is encoded by further DNA sequences in the sample. The genes are TRBV7-3 and TRBJ2-1; tentative D call: TRBD2 (6 bases). The CDR3 loop spans 15 amino acids. V was clipped by 2 bases and J by 4 bases, with 12 bases between them. CDR1 SGHTA and CDR2 FQGTGA come from the germline V gene. The DNA of the CDR3 is TGTGCCAGCAGCTTAGCCGGGGGTACATACAATGAGCAGTTCTTC. Translated: CASSLAGGTYNEQFF.

The rearrangement uses TRBV14 and TRBJ2-1; 8 nucleotides line up with TRBD2. Germline V gene sequence: CDR1 SGHDN, CDR2 FVKESK. The junction had 7 bases not matched to a gene; V was cut back by 4 bases and J by 5 bases. The CDR3 runs 15 residues. CDR3 bases: TGTGCCAGCAGCCGAACTAGCGGCGTTAACAATGAGCAGTTCTTC. This codes for CASSRTSGVNNEQFF.

This sequence joins TRBV7-5 and TRBJ2-5; TRBD1, the table's D call, lacks a check against the DNA. TRBV7-5 constitutes a pseudogene. The CDR3 consists of 17 residues. CDR3 region: CARTVRAGQGGQETQYF. In DNA, the CDR3 is TGTGCCAGAACCGTAAGGGCAGGACAGGGTGGCCAAGAGACCCAGTACTTC.

The chain carries TRBV2 and TRBJ1-2; no clear D. Germline V CDR1 and CDR2: SNHLY, FYNNEI. This CDR3 spans 11 amino acids. With 7 bases removed from V and 3 bases from J, the gap between germline ends came to 6 bases. This CDR3 is CASTVDYGYTF. The CDR3 DNA sequence: TGTGCCAGCACCGTGGACTATGGCTACACCTTC.

This chain links TRBV7-8 with TRBJ2-3; tentatively, D is TRBD1 (5 bases). Germline V gene sequence: CDR1 SGHVS, CDR2 FQNEAQ. Trimming took 5 bases from V and 5 from J, leaving 8 bases between them. This CDR3 is built from 12 residues. The CDR3 nucleotides are TGTGCCAGCAGCCCAGGGCAAGATACGCAGTATTTT. Its protein is CASSPGQDTQYF.

The chain recombines TRBV4-2 with TRBJ1-5; D is undetermined. Germline assignment: CDR1 LGHNA and CDR2 YNFKEQ. The CDR3 is made up of 15 amino acids. V dropped 1 base and J dropped 1 base, with 8 bases sitting between them. This chain's CDR3 is CASSQVERSNQPQHF. In DNA, the CDR3 is TGTGCCAGCAGCCAAGTCGAGAGGAGCAATCAGCCCCAGCATTTT.

In this sample, this clone turned up once. The chain has TRBV19 and TRBJ2-1, with TRBD1 matching over 9 bases. J lost 2 bases, V lost 9 bases, and 8 bases had no gene match. The CDR3 length is 15 residues. CDR1 and CDR2 from the germline V gene are LNHDA and SQIVND (reference sequence). DNA for the CDR3: TGTGCCAGCACTGGACAGGGGCTGCCCTACAATGAGCAGTTCTTC. Protein sequence: CASTGQGLPYNEQFF.

The chain joins TRBV6-1 to TRBJ1-2; D is unclear. CDR3 length: 15 amino acids. Trimming removed 1 base from V and 5 bases from J, with 14 bases in between. Germline CDR1 is MNHNS and CDR2 is SASEGT. The CDR3 sequence: CASSEEPRGRYGYTF. In nucleotides, the CDR3 is TGTGCCAGCAGTGAAGAACCCCGGGGTCGGTATGGCTACACCTTC.

This chain connects TRBV11-2 to TRBJ2-7, with a tentative D call TRBD1 (6 bases). The length of the CDR3 is 14 residues. CDR1 and CDR2 from the germline V gene are SGHAT and FQNNGV. V lost 8 bases and J lost 0, with 14 bases in between. The CDR3 sequence: CASRKGHSSYEQYF. The CDR3, as DNA: TGTGCCAGCCGTAAGGGACACAGCTCCTACGAGCAGTACTTC.

In its sample, this clone was seen once. J is TRBJ1-5 and V is TRBV5-5; 8 nucleotides match TRBD1. CDR3 size: 16 residues. V was pared by 3 bases and J by 11 bases, with 16 bases of the junction left unmatched. The V gene's germline CDR1 is SGHKS and CDR2 YYEKEE (reference sequence). CDR3 residues: CASSSSGTGRIRTQHF. Written as DNA, the CDR3 is TGTGCCAGCAGCTCCTCCGGGACAGGTCGTATCCGGACCCAGCATTTT.

This chain connects TRBV6-1 to TRBJ1-1; D remains unclear. This CDR3 has 13 amino acids. Germline V gene data show CDR1 as MNHNS and CDR2 as SASEGT. V was trimmed by 7 bases and J by 2 bases, leaving 11 bases between them. CDR3 sequence reads: CASKDPANTEAFF. CDR3 bases: TGTGCCAGCAAGGACCCCGCCAACACTGAAGCTTTCTTT.

The chain's CDR3 is CASSLGTINNSPLHF. The CDR3 DNA is TGTGCCAGCAGCTTAGGGACAATTAATAATTCACCCCTCCACTTT. The rearrangement uses TRBV7-9 and TRBJ1-6, with D possibly TRBD1 on 5 matching bases. V lost 1 base and J 5 bases, leaving 9 bases between the germline ends. Germline lookup yields CDR1 SEHNR and CDR2 FQNEAQ (reference sequence). The CDR3 length is 15 residues.

The rearrangement joins TRBV7-9 to TRBJ1-5, with D unclear. The CDR3 length is 13 residues. V was clipped by 3 bases and J by 6 bases, with 9 bases between them. The germline V gene has CDR1 SEHNR and CDR2 FQNEAQ (reference sequence). The CDR3 sequence is CASSLEQAQPQHF. Here the CDR3 DNA reads TGTGCCAGCAGCTTGGAGCAGGCTCAGCCCCAGCATTTT.

This chain connects TRBV6-1 to TRBJ2-1; 7 nucleotides align to TRBD2. V lost 3 bases, J lost 4 bases, and 6 bases stayed unmatched. The germline V gene encodes CDR1 MNHNS and CDR2 SASEGT. This CDR3 comprises 15 residues. The CDR3 DNA follows: TGTGCCAGCAGTGATACGGGGGGAGGTTACAATGAGCAGTTCTTC. Translated: CASSDTGGGYNEQFF.